These 20 T cell receptor beta chains originate from one sample sequenced in a study of T-cell memory formation after mild COVID-19. MiXCR was run by TCRdb on the 5' RACE reads, yielding one entry per CDR3 protein. This repertoire shows about 560,000 distinct CDR3 sequences, around 16% found once; its top ten account for roughly 7.7%. Sequenced material: PBMCs or a T cell subset sorted from them (not recorded which). The source is an adult woman who had mild COVID-19 (a few samples of this study predate the infection). Cell type and time point are not known.

This clonotype was seen repeatedly, ten times or more. The chain carries TRBV12-3 or TRBV12-4 and TRBJ2-5, with 10 bases matching TRBD1. This CDR3 has 18 residues. J gave up 5 bases and V 3 bases, and 15 bases lay outside the gene matches. CDR3 sequence reads: CASSFVPGDLGQGETQYF. The CDR3 bases are TGTGCCAGCAGTTTTGTGCCTGGTGACCTGGGACAGGGGGAGACCCAGTACTTC.

This clonotype was observed many times. The chain joins TRBV3-1 to TRBJ1-1; no definite D call. CDR1 LGHDT and CDR2 YNNKEL come from the germline V gene (reference sequence). This CDR3 is 13 amino acids long. The germline V and J ends were trimmed by 1 base and 6 bases, with 9 bases remaining between them. The CDR3 reads CASSQATGAEAFF. The DNA of the CDR3 is TGTGCCAGCAGCCAAGCGACTGGGGCTGAAGCTTTCTTT.

The sample holds a few counts of this clonotype. The V gene is TRBV7-6, the J gene TRBJ1-6, with D unclear. Per germline, CDR1 SGHVS and CDR2 FNYEAQ. The CDR3 loop spans 14 amino acids. The germline V and J ends were trimmed by 0 bases and 10 bases, with 10 bases remaining between them. The CDR3 spells CASSLAQSMSPLHF. The CDR3 DNA reads as TGTGCCAGCAGCTTAGCCCAGAGCATGTCACCCCTCCACTTT.

The sample holds a few counts of this clonotype. The rearrangement uses TRBV11-3 and TRBJ2-1; possibly TRBD2 for D (5 bases). V was clipped by 0 bases and J by 13 bases, with 7 bases between them. The CDR3 consists of 11 residues. Germline V lookup: CDR1 SGHNT, CDR2 YENEEA. CDR3 bases: TGTGCCAGCAGCTTAGAGGACTTTCAGTTCTTC. This translates into CASSLEDFQFF.

The rearrangement uses TRBV20-1 and TRBJ2-3, with TRBD1 matching 9 bases. CDR3 length: 16 amino acids. Germline CDR1 and CDR2: DFQATT and SNEGSKA (reference sequence). The V and J ends lost 1 base and 1 base, in that order; junction bases with no gene match: 6. The CDR3 coding sequence is TGCAGTGCTAGAGCGGACAGGGGAAGAGGCACAGATACGCAGTATTTT. Its translation is CSARADRGRGTDTQYF.

Only a few counts were recorded for this clonotype. V is TRBV5-1 and J is TRBJ1-1; TRBD1 matches 7 bases. Per germline, CDR1 SGHRS and CDR2 YFSETQ. The CDR3 spans 14 residues. V shed 2 bases, J shed 2 bases, and the junction held 3 bases outside the gene matches. CDR3 protein: CASSFTGANTEAFF. The DNA for the CDR3 is TGCGCCAGCAGCTTTACAGGGGCTAACACTGAAGCTTTCTTT.

This chain links TRBV3-1 with TRBJ2-7; no reliable D call. The CDR3 sequence is 15 residues long. The germline V gene encodes CDR1 LGHDT and CDR2 YNNKEL (reference sequence). V lost 6 bases and J lost 3, with 18 bases in between. The CDR3 is CASSPRSLDGYEQYF. In nucleotides, the CDR3 is TGTGCCAGCAGTCCAAGATCCCTAGATGGCTACGAGCAGTACTTC.

This clonotype has just a few counts. V usage is TRBV7-9 and J usage is TRBJ2-3; D gene unclear. The CDR3 length is 16 residues. The V gene lost 4 bases and the J gene lost 0 bases, with 14 bases spanning the gap. The germline V gene encodes CDR1 SEHNR and CDR2 FQNEAQ (reference sequence). Here the CDR3 DNA reads TGTGCCAGCAGCTCCGACCCCGGATATAGCACAGATACGCAGTATTTT. It is translated as CASSSDPGYSTDTQYF.

The table lists this clonotype with a few counts. The gene calls are TRBV24-1 and TRBJ2-1; 8 nucleotides line up with TRBD2. The CDR3 contains 15 residues. Germline V gene lookup returns CDR1 KGHDR and CDR2 SFDVKD. The junction had 3 bases not matched to a gene; V was cut back by 6 bases and J by 0 bases. CDR3: CATSPSGSSYNEQFF. CDR3 DNA: TGTGCCACCAGTCCAAGCGGGAGCTCCTACAATGAGCAGTTCTTC.

The V call is TRBV4-2, the J call TRBJ1-2; D call uncertain. Between the trimmed V and J ends, which lost 0 bases and 5 bases, there was a span of 10 bases. The CDR3 covers 14 residues. The germline CDR1 and CDR2 sequences are LGHNA and YNFKEQ. The CDR3: CASSQDLVTYGYTF. The CDR3 DNA sequence: TGTGCCAGCAGCCAAGATTTAGTTACATATGGCTACACCTTC.

The chain employs TRBV29-1 and TRBJ2-5, with D unclear. The germline CDR1 and CDR2 sequences are SQVTM and ANQGSEA. Trimming shortened V by 6 bases and J by 4 bases, and 15 bases separated the two germline ends. The length of the CDR3 is 13 residues. In DNA form, the CDR3 reads TGCAGCGTCGAGTCGGCCTTGGGAGAGACCCAGTACTTC. It specifies CSVESALGETQYF.

The chain uses TRBV4-1 and TRBJ2-7; D gene unclear. The V end was cut by 3 bases, the J end by 7 bases, with 13 bases between. From germline, CDR1 is MGHRA and CDR2 YSYEKL. The CDR3 is 13 residues long. CDR3 sequence reads: CASSHGSFVEQYF. CDR3 in DNA: TGCGCCAGCAGCCACGGCTCATTCGTAGAGCAGTACTTC.

This clonotype was observed a few times. The chain has TRBV12-3 or TRBV12-4 and TRBJ2-1; TRBD2 aligns across 10 bases. Trimming cost V 7 bases and J 5 bases; bases outside gene matches: 2. This CDR3 region has 13 residues. For the CDR3, the DNA is TGTGCCAGCACTCTAGCGGGGGACAATGAGCAGTTCTTC. Its protein product is CASTLAGDNEQFF.

This chain links TRBV12-3 or TRBV12-4 with TRBJ1-2, with D unresolved. This CDR3 contains 13 residues. Trimming shortened V by 6 bases and J by 1 base, and 9 bases separated the two germline ends. CDR3 DNA: TGTGCCAGCAGCCCGATCCATAACTATGGCTACACCTTC. Translating it yields CASSPIHNYGYTF.

This chain joins TRBV12-3 or TRBV12-4 and TRBJ1-6; no definite D call. CDR3 length equals 12 residues. V lost 3 bases and J 11 bases, leaving 8 bases between the germline ends. The CDR3 loop reads CASSLVLAPLHF. DNA of the CDR3: TGTGCCAGCAGTTTGGTATTGGCACCCCTCCACTTT.

In this sample, this clonotype turned up a few times. The rearrangement links TRBV5-6 to TRBJ1-5, with TRBD1 identical over 10 bases. CDR1 is SGHDT and CDR2 is YYEEEE in the germline V gene. The CDR3 covers 15 residues. The V gene end was trimmed by 4 bases and the J gene end by 5 bases; junction bases not matched to a gene: 6. The CDR3 DNA reads as TGTGCCAGCAGCCGGATCGGACAGGGGGATCAGCCCCAGCATTTT. Protein sequence: CASSRIGQGDQPQHF.

The chain has TRBV30 and TRBJ1-6; 9 nucleotides align to TRBD1. CDR1 GTSNPN and CDR2 SVGIG come from the germline V gene (reference sequence). V was clipped by 5 bases and J by 7 bases; unmatched bases: 3. There are 13 residues in the CDR3. As DNA, the CDR3 is TGTGCCTGGGCGACAGGGGGGAATTCACCCCTCCACTTT. Protein product: CAWATGGNSPLHF.

Written as DNA, the CDR3 is TGCGCCAGCAGCCCCCTCGCGGACAGCTCCTACAATGAGCAGTTCTTC. Amino acid sequence: CASSPLADSSYNEQFF. This chain uses TRBV4-3 with TRBJ2-1, with D perhaps TRBD1 (6 bases). V dropped 4 bases and J dropped 0 bases, with 13 bases sitting between them. In germline, CDR1 is LGHNA, CDR2 YSLEER. The CDR3 consists of 16 residues.

The sample holds a few counts of this clonotype. The chain joins TRBV28 to TRBJ2-1; D gene unclear. The CDR3 has 14 residues. The V and J ends lost 6 bases and 2 bases respectively, with 11 bases between them. CDR1 is MDHEN and CDR2 is SYDVKM in the germline V gene. The chain's CDR3 is CASSPLRTYNEQFF. The CDR3 bases are TGTGCCAGCAGCCCCTTGAGGACCTACAATGAGCAGTTCTTC. The whole variable domain, remainder taken from reference TRBV28 and TRBJ2-1, is DVKVTQSSRYLVKRTGEKVFLECVQDMDHENMFWYRQDPGLGLRLIYFSYDVKMKEKGDIPEGYSVSREKKERFSLILESASTNQTSMYLCASSPLRTYNEQFFGPGTRLTVL.

In this sample, this clonotype turned up a few times. This sequence joins TRBV7-3 and TRBJ2-2; D perhaps matches TRBD1 (6 bases). Germline V gene lookup returns CDR1 SGHTA and CDR2 FQGTGA. V was pared by 5 bases and J by 3 bases, with 10 bases between. The CDR3 loop spans 14 amino acids. The CDR3 loop reads CASSAYRDTGELFF. In DNA, the CDR3 is TGTGCCAGCAGCGCCTACAGGGACACCGGGGAGCTGTTTTTT.